This passage covers 20 T cell receptor beta chains from one sample sequenced in a study of blood T cell repertoires in COVID-19. Clones were read by immunoSEQ multiplex PCR, and TCRdb kept only the in-frame ones, dropping some. This sample yields fewer than 250,000 clones, of which around 83% are seen a single time; more than 8% belongs to the top ten. Source material: peripheral blood. These receptors were obtained from a woman aged 50 to 60 with acute or convalescent COVID-19.

The rearrangement links TRBV6-5 to TRBJ1-2; D is unresolved. CDR3 size: 13 residues. Germline V CDR1 and CDR2: MNHEY, SVGAGI. The germline V and J ends were trimmed by 7 bases and 8 bases, with 17 bases remaining between them. CDR3 sequence: CASNSRESGGYTF. CDR3 nucleotide sequence: TGTGCCAGCAATAGTCGGGAATCGGGCGGCTACACCTTC.

The rearrangement uses TRBV9 and TRBJ2-3; D perhaps matches TRBD1 (5 bases). The CDR3 extends over 15 amino acids. V was cut by 0 bases and J by 0 bases, with 8 bases left in between. The germline gives CDR1 SGDLS, CDR2 YYNGEE. CDR3 bases: TGTGCCAGCAGCGTAGTAGGGGATAGCACAGATACGCAGTATTTT. Its translation: CASSVVGDSTDTQYF.

V and J are TRBV29-1 and TRBJ2-7, with 9 positions matching TRBD1. Germline trimming cut 0 bases from V and 2 bases from J; bases unmatched to any gene: 5. The germline CDR1 and CDR2 sequences are SQVTM and ANQGSEA. The CDR3 extends over 15 amino acids. This CDR3 reads CSVEDSGTGPYEQYF. DNA for the CDR3: TGCAGCGTTGAAGATTCCGGGACAGGGCCCTACGAGCAGTACTTC.

The chain has TRBV15 and TRBJ2-3, with D perhaps TRBD2 (6 bases). V lost 5 bases and J 7 bases, leaving 10 bases between the germline ends. Germline values: CDR1 LNHNV, CDR2 YYDKDF (reference sequence). The CDR3 is made up of 12 amino acids. The CDR3 sequence is CATSGDFYTQYF. CDR3 in DNA: TGTGCCACCAGCGGGGACTTTTATACGCAGTATTTT.

The genes are TRBV11-2 and TRBJ2-7, with D possibly TRBD2 on 5 matching bases. CDR3 length equals 13 residues. The germline V gene encodes CDR1 SGHAT and CDR2 FQNNGV. Trimming removed 5 bases from V and 4 bases from J, with 12 bases in between. CDR3 region: CASSPLGVYEQYF. Written as DNA, the CDR3 is TGTGCCAGCAGCCCACTAGGAGTTTACGAGCAGTACTTC.

This chain links TRBV24-1 with TRBJ2-7; 9 nucleotides line up with TRBD2. The germline V gene encodes CDR1 KGHDR and CDR2 SFDVKD. This CDR3 is built from 15 residues. V gave up 2 bases and J gave up 7 bases; unmatched junction bases: 8. In DNA, the CDR3 is TGTGCCACCAGTGATTGGCGGGGGGGGATGAATGAGCAGTACTTC. Its translation: CATSDWRGGMNEQYF.

The rearrangement links TRBV2 to TRBJ1-5; TRBD1 matches at 8 bases. CDR1 and CDR2 from the germline V gene are SNHLY and FYNNEI. The CDR3 has 14 residues. After removal of 6 bases from V and 5 bases from J, the junction contained 6 bases not matched to a gene. In DNA, the CDR3 is TGTGCCAGCAGCCCGGGACAGGCAGATCAGCCCCAGCATTTT. Translation gives CASSPGQADQPQHF.

This CDR3 is CASTLDRNPHGYTF. The CDR3 coding sequence is TGTGCCAGTACCCTGGACAGGAACCCCCATGGCTACACCTTC. The V call is TRBV19, the J call TRBJ1-2, with 7 bases lining up with TRBD1. Germline CDR1 reads LNHDA; CDR2 reads SQIVND (reference sequence). The V gene end was trimmed by 7 bases and the J gene end by 6 bases; junction bases not matched to a gene: 11. The CDR3 length is 14 residues.

This chain joins TRBV6-6 and TRBJ1-2; D call uncertain. There are 12 residues in the CDR3. The germline gives CDR1 MNHNY, CDR2 SVGAGI (reference sequence). V was clipped by 3 bases and J by 6 bases, with 8 bases between them. This CDR3 is CASSYIEDGYTF. CDR3 bases: TGTGCCAGCAGTTATATCGAGGATGGCTACACCTTC.

The chain employs TRBV6-5 and TRBJ1-1; 7 positions agree with TRBD1. The trim removed 4 bases at V and 10 bases at J, leaving 6 bases unmatched. The CDR3 has 12 residues. Looked up from germline, CDR1 is MNHEY and CDR2 is SVGAGI. CDR3 nucleotides: TGTGCCAGCAGTTCCTCACAGGGGACAGCTTTCTTT. It translates to CASSSSQGTAFF.

The V gene is TRBV19, the J gene TRBJ1-2, with D hard to call. There are 14 residues in the CDR3. V dropped 3 bases and J dropped 4 bases, with 12 bases sitting between them. CDR1 LNHDA and CDR2 SQIVND come from the germline V gene (reference sequence). The CDR3 DNA is TGTGCCAGTAGTATTCCCCAGGCTGTCTATGGCTACACCTTC. Amino acids: CASSIPQAVYGYTF.

This chain uses TRBV7-9 with TRBJ2-7; no definite D call. CDR1 is SEHNR, CDR2 FQNEAQ, per germline (reference sequence). Trimming took off 3 bases at V and 4 bases at J, with 13 bases between the two ends. The CDR3 has 14 residues. The CDR3 loop reads CASSFPLGVYEQYF. The CDR3 DNA reads TGTGCCAGCAGCTTCCCCCTGGGCGTATACGAGCAGTACTTC.

The chain recombines TRBV20-1 with TRBJ2-2, with a tentative D call TRBD1 (5 bases). With 3 bases removed from V and 1 base from J, the gap between germline ends came to 12 bases. CDR1 and CDR2 (germline): DFQATT, SNEGSKA (reference sequence). The CDR3 totals 15 residues. The CDR3 region has the DNA TGCAGTGCTAGTGGGGATGACAGGAACACCGGGGAGCTGTTTTTT. Translated: CSASGDDRNTGELFF.

The chain employs TRBV10-2 and TRBJ2-7, with 8 bases fitting TRBD2. CDR1 is WSHSY and CDR2 is SAAADI in the germline V gene. The V gene end was trimmed by 2 bases and the J gene end by 5 bases; junction bases not matched to a gene: 17. The CDR3 totals 18 residues. CDR3 in amino acids: CASSEATAAGGGGDEQYF. CDR3 DNA sequence: TGCGCCAGCAGTGAGGCTACAGCGGCGGGGGGCGGAGGAGACGAGCAGTACTTC.

This clone was recorded once. The chain recombines TRBV6-5 with TRBJ2-5, with D perhaps matching TRBD1 (6 bases). Germline V gene data show CDR1 as MNHEY and CDR2 as SVGAGI. V gave up 8 bases and J gave up 1 base, with 14 bases separating them. The CDR3 totals 14 residues. CDR3 bases: TGTGCCAGCCGGACAGCGCCCGCCCAAGAGACCCAGTACTTC. Its protein product is CASRTAPAQETQYF.

A few counts support this clone. The rearrangement uses TRBV2 and TRBJ2-3; maybe TRBD1 (6 bases). The ends were cut back, 8 bases at V and 2 bases at J, with 20 bases in the middle. CDR3 size: 16 residues. Germline V gene lookup returns CDR1 SNHLY and CDR2 FYNNEI. CDR3 sequence reads: CASAKQGRGSTDTQYF. CDR3 nucleotide sequence: TGTGCCAGCGCAAAACAGGGTAGGGGCTCCACAGATACGCAGTATTTT.

The rearrangement joins TRBV30 to TRBJ2-2; D not certain. Between the trimmed V and J ends, which lost 3 bases and 0 bases, there was a span of 8 bases. The CDR3 runs 14 residues. Germline loops: CDR1 GTSNPN, CDR2 SVGIG (reference sequence). The DNA of the CDR3 is TGTGCCTGGAGGGCCAGTTCGAACACCGGGGAGCTGTTTTTT. Translating gives CAWRASSNTGELFF.

The J gene is TRBJ1-4, the V gene TRBV5-1, with 7 nucleotides matching TRBD1. The V gene's germline CDR1 is SGHRS and CDR2 YFSETQ. The CDR3 is 14 amino acids. The V and J ends lost 3 bases and 4 bases, in that order; junction bases with no gene match: 3. CDR3 DNA: TGCGCCAGCAGCTCGGGACAGTTTAATGAAAAACTGTTTTTT. Amino acid sequence: CASSSGQFNEKLFF.

This chain joins TRBV9 and TRBJ2-7, with 8 nucleotides matching TRBD2. CDR3 size: 15 residues. Germline trimming cut 3 bases from V and 3 bases from J; bases unmatched to any gene: 8. Germline lookup yields CDR1 SGDLS and CDR2 YYNGEE. The CDR3 sequence is CASSEGLGRSYEQYF. The CDR3, as DNA: TGTGCCAGCAGCGAGGGACTAGGAAGGAGCTACGAGCAGTACTTC.

This rearrangement joins TRBV2 to TRBJ1-2, with 8 bases that match TRBD1. The V segment lost 6 bases and the J segment 0 bases; nucleotides outside the gene matches: 6. In germline, CDR1 is SNHLY, CDR2 FYNNEI. The CDR3 covers 15 residues. In DNA form, the CDR3 reads TGTGCCAGCAGGGACAGGGTATGGACTAACTATGGCTACACCTTC. Encoded protein: CASRDRVWTNYGYTF.